The 4 T cell receptor beta chains in this list originate from one sample, sequenced in a study of T cell repertoires in cytomegalovirus infection. TCRdb redid the calling of the reads with MiXCR, one entry per CDR3 protein. The table has about 900,000 distinct CDR3 sequences, less than 40% seen once; the top ten hold around 15%. For these receptors, no antigen is known. The sequencing used cultured CD8+ T cells from PBMCs, collected from culture after CMV antigen stimulation. These receptors were taken from a human donor in good health (CMV status not recorded). Some clones in this sample may be carry-over from other donors' samples.

The chain joins TRBV6-2 or TRBV6-3 to TRBJ2-2; the D gene could be TRBD1 or TRBD2 (5 bases each). The CDR3 runs to 16 residues. Looked up from germline, CDR1 is MNHEY and CDR2 is SVGEGT. V was cut by 6 bases and J by 8 bases, with 22 bases left in between. CDR3 in DNA: TGTGCCAGCAGAGAAACCGGGACCTTTTTTTGGGGGGAGCTGTTTTTT. As protein: CASRETGTFFWGELFF.

The chain joins TRBV6-1 to TRBJ1-4, with no clear D. V lost 5 bases to trimming and J lost 4 bases, with 14 bases between them. This CDR3 is 15 amino acids long. The germline CDR1 and CDR2 sequences are MNHNS and SASEGT. DNA for the CDR3: TGTGCCAGCAGTTTTCTCAGCGGTTATAATGAAAAACTGTTTTTT. This encodes CASSFLSGYNEKLFF.

This clonotype has just a few counts. V is TRBV27 and J is TRBJ1-1; possible D gene TRBD1, 5 bases. V was pared by 7 bases and J by 0 bases, with 9 bases between. The CDR3 totals 13 residues. CDR1 MNHEY and CDR2 SMNVEV come from the germline V gene (reference sequence). The CDR3 region has the DNA TGTGCCAGCAAGGGACGGATGAACACTGAAGCTTTCTTT. Encoded protein: CASKGRMNTEAFF.

Ten or more counts support this clonotype. This sequence joins TRBV19 and TRBJ1-1; no reliable D call. V lost 5 bases and J lost 0, with 7 bases in between. The germline gives CDR1 LNHDA, CDR2 SQIVND (reference sequence). This CDR3 comprises 13 residues. CDR3 protein: CASSSVLNTEAFF. CDR3 in DNA: TGTGCCAGTAGTTCGGTACTGAACACTGAAGCTTTCTTT. The full variable domain, rest sourced from reference TRBV19 and TRBJ1-1, is DGGITQSPKYLFRKEGQNVTLSCEQNLNHDAMYWYRQDPGQGLRLIYYSQIVNDFQKGDIAEGYSVSREKKESFPLTVTSAQKNPTAFYLCASSSVLNTEAFFGQGTRLTVV.